The next 21 T cell receptor beta chains were all read from a single sample in a study of T cells expressing NK-cell markers. TCRdb reanalyzed the 5' RACE reads and collapses them to one entry per CDR3 protein, without DNA. The table lists roughly 23,000 distinct CDR3 sequences. The sequencing input was blood T cells: a sorted CD56 or NKG2C T cell subset, CD4+ or CD8+ T cells, or bulk PBMC T cells (not recorded which). The receptors here all came from a man aged 18 to 69 in good health.

The rearrangement uses TRBV11-1 and TRBJ2-6. The CDR3 consists of 21 residues. The germline V gene has CDR1 SGHAT and CDR2 FQDESV (reference sequence). The CDR3 loop reads CASSLDRMGLKSDDGANVLTF.

This chain uses TRBV7-2 with TRBJ1-2; TCRdb names TRBD1, which stays unverified in the absence of DNA. There are 13 residues in the CDR3. Germline CDR1 and CDR2: SGHTA and FQGNSA. CDR3 in amino acids: CASSPSQGGGYTF.

This chain joins TRBV18 and TRBJ1-4; there is no DNA to check the TCRdb D call of TRBD1. The CDR3 loop spans 16 amino acids. Germline V gives CDR1 KGHSH, CDR2 LQKENI. This CDR3 reads CASSPGGQGRHEKLFF.

The gene calls are TRBV12-3 or TRBV12-4 and TRBJ1-1; TCRdb outputs TRBD1, but without DNA this stays unchecked. The CDR3 runs 15 residues. CDR3 in amino acids: CASSGTGGPNTEAFF.

The genes are TRBV13 and TRBJ2-3; no DNA is available, so the TRBD1 call from TCRdb remains unchecked. The CDR3 consists of 19 residues. Per the germline V gene, CDR1 is PRHDT and CDR2 is FYEKMQ (reference sequence). CDR3 amino acids: CASSSFRESLTTSTDTQYF.

The chain uses TRBV7-6 and TRBJ2-3; TCRdb calls TRBD2, which cannot be checked without DNA. This CDR3 contains 15 residues. The germline V gene has CDR1 SGHVS and CDR2 FNYEAQ. CDR3 amino acids: CASSLGLARTDTQYF.

The V call is TRBV6-2 or TRBV6-3, the J call TRBJ1-2; the D call from TCRdb, TRBD1, cannot be confirmed without DNA. CDR1 is MNHEY and CDR2 is SVGEGT in the germline V gene. This CDR3 region has 14 residues. CDR3 sequence reads: CASSYRAGGNGYTF.

The chain uses TRBV4-2 and TRBJ2-3; the D gene TCRdb calls, TRBD2, cannot be checked with no DNA. CDR1 and CDR2 (germline): LGHNA, YNFKEQ. The CDR3 is 17 residues long. The CDR3 here is CASSPPGLAGDTDTQYF.

The chain is built from TRBV25-1 and TRBJ2-5; TCRdb gives TRBD2 as the D gene, but with no DNA this cannot be confirmed. Germline CDR1 and CDR2: MGHDK and SYGVNS. The CDR3 is 15 amino acids. CDR3 region: CASTLAGPLQETQYF.

The V gene is TRBV20-1, the J gene TRBJ1-1. The CDR3 length is 12 residues. Germline V gene lookup returns CDR1 DFQATT and CDR2 SNEGSKA (reference sequence). The CDR3 here is CSGRLLRTEAFF.

The chain recombines TRBV6-6 with TRBJ1-2. This CDR3 comprises 11 residues. CDR1 and CDR2 from the germline V gene are MNHNY and SVGAGI (reference sequence). The CDR3 protein is CASSYRDGYTF.

The chain joins TRBV2 to TRBJ2-7; TCRdb outputs TRBD2, but without DNA this stays unchecked. Germline values: CDR1 SNHLY, CDR2 FYNNEI. This CDR3 has 13 amino acids. This CDR3 reads CASSALAGGEQYF. The full variable domain, completed using reference TRBV2 and TRBJ2-7, is EPEVTQTPSHQVTQMGQEVILRCVPISNHLYFYWYRQILGQKVEFLVSFYNNEISEKSEIFDDQFSVERPDGSNFTLKIRSTKLEDSAMYFCASSALAGGEQYFGPGTRLTVT.

This chain uses TRBV5-1 with TRBJ2-6. The CDR3 totals 14 residues. Per germline, CDR1 SGHRS and CDR2 YFSETQ. The CDR3 loop reads CASTGDSGANVLTF.

The J gene is TRBJ1-5, the V gene TRBV7-8. The CDR3 sequence is 14 residues long. From germline, CDR1 is SGHVS and CDR2 FQNEAQ. CDR3 region: CASNIEGDNQPQHF. Complete variable domain (other parts from reference TRBV7-8 and TRBJ1-5): GAGVSQSPRYKVAKRGQDVALRCDPISGHVSLFWYQQALGQGPEFLTYFQNEAQLDKSGLPSDRFFAERPEGSVSTLKIQRTQQEDSAVYLCASNIEGDNQPQHFGDGTRLSIL.

The chain couples TRBV28 to TRBJ2-3; without DNA, the TCRdb call of TRBD2 cannot be checked. The CDR3 is 18 amino acids. Germline V gene sequence: CDR1 MDHEN, CDR2 SYDVKM. This chain's CDR3 is CASTSRNSGYTSTDTQYF.

The chain joins TRBV20-1 to TRBJ1-1; TCRdb gives TRBD1 as the D gene, but with no DNA this cannot be confirmed. There are 13 residues in the CDR3. In germline, CDR1 is DFQATT, CDR2 SNEGSKA (reference sequence). CDR3 protein: CSASQGASTEAFF.

J is TRBJ2-3 and V is TRBV6-2 or TRBV6-3; TCRdb names TRBD2, which stays unverified in the absence of DNA. Per the germline V gene, CDR1 is MNHEY and CDR2 is SVGEGT. This CDR3 contains 14 residues. CDR3 protein: CASSYSGGTSSQYF.

The V gene is TRBV4-3, the J gene TRBJ1-4; as DNA is missing, the TRBD1 call by TCRdb cannot be tested. The CDR3 length is 15 residues. The germline V gene has CDR1 LGHNA and CDR2 YSLEER. CDR3 protein: CASSRGQRGGEKLFF.

The chain joins TRBV6-6 to TRBJ2-7; the D call from TCRdb, TRBD2, cannot be confirmed without DNA. Germline V gene sequence: CDR1 MNHNY, CDR2 SVGAGI (reference sequence). The CDR3 extends over 13 amino acids. Here the CDR3 reads CASNTGPSYEQYF.

The rearrangement joins TRBV11-2 to TRBJ2-7; TCRdb lists TRBD1, though no DNA is available to test this call. CDR3 length: 13 amino acids. Germline V lookup: CDR1 SGHAT, CDR2 FQNNGV. The CDR3 sequence is CASSLPGSHEQYF.

The chain links TRBV28 to TRBJ1-6. CDR3 length equals 12 residues. CDR1 and CDR2 (germline): MDHEN, SYDVKM. The CDR3 loop reads CASSSWDSPLHF.